This T cell receptor (beta chain) was sequenced for a study of control samples from healthy donors and cancer patients. Profiled with immunoSEQ multiplex PCR; TCRdb holds only in-frame clones, not every one. The sample consists of approximately 170,000 clones, about nine tenths of them appearing once. The CDR3 loop spans 14 amino acids. Germline values: CDR1 MDHEN, CDR2 SYDVKM. V was pared by 3 bases and J by 4 bases, with 12 bases between. Material for sequencing was blood. This TCR came from a woman younger than 45 in good health. V is TRBV28 and J is TRBJ1-2, with D maybe TRBD1 (5 bases). CDR3 loop: CASSLGPIPYGYTF. The CDR3 bases are TGTGCCAGCAGTTTGGGGCCGATTCCCTATGGCTACACCTTC.